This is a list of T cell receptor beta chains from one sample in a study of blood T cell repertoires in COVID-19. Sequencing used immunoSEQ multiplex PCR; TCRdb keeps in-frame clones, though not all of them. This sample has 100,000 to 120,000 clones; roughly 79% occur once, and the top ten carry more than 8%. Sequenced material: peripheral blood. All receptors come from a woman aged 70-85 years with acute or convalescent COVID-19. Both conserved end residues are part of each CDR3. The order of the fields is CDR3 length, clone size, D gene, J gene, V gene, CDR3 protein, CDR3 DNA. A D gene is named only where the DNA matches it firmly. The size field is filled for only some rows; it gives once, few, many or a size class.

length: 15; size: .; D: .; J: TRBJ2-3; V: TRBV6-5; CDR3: CASSFTGSNADTQYF; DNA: TGTGCCAGCAGTTTCACAGGGTCAAACGCAGATACGCAGTATTTT
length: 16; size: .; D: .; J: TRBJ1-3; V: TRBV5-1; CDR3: CASSLAGIASGNTIYF; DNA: TGCGCCAGCAGCTTGGCAGGGATTGCGTCTGGAAACACCATATATTTT
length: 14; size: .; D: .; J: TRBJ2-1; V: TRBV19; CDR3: CASTTGVTNNEQFF; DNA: TGTGCCAGTACCACGGGAGTGACTAACAATGAGCAGTTCTTC
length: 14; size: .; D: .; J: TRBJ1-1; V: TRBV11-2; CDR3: CASSLRTPPFVAFF; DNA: TGTGCCAGCAGCCTAAGGACACCCCCCTTTGTGGCTTTCTTT
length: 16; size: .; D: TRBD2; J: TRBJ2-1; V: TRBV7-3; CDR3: CASSLTTGGAGDEQFF; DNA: TGTGCCAGCAGCTTAACTACGGGAGGGGCGGGCGATGAGCAGTTCTTC
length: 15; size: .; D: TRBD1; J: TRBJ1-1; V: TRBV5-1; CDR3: CASSRGQAMNTEAFF; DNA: TGCGCCAGCAGCCGTGGACAGGCGATGAACACTGAAGCTTTCTTT
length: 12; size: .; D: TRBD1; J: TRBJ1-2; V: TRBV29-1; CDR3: CSVRTGTAGYTF; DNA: TGCAGCGTCAGGACAGGGACAGCTGGCTACACCTTC
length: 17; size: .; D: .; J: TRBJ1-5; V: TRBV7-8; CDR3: CASSSRTDLRGNQPQHF; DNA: TGTGCCAGCAGCTCTAGGACAGATCTCAGGGGCAATCAGCCCCAGCATTTT
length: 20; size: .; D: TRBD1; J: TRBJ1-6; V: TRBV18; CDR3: CASSPAAGTGLSSYNSPLHF; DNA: TGTGCCAGCTCACCGGCGGCTGGGACAGGACTAAGCTCCTATAATTCACCCCTCCACTTT
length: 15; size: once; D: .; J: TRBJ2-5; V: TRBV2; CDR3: CASSEVWQGAETQYF; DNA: TGTGCCAGCAGTGAAGTGTGGCAGGGCGCAGAGACCCAGTACTTC
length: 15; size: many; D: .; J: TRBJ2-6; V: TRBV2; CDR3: CASSPQISGANVLTF; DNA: TGTGCCAGCAGCCCACAGATCTCTGGGGCCAACGTCCTGACTTTC
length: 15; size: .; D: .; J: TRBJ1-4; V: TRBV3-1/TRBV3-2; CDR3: CASSQQLGENEKLFF; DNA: TGTGCCAGCAGCCAACAACTGGGCGAGAATGAAAAACTGTTTTTT
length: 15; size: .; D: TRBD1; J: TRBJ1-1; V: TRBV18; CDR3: CASSPIGQGIGEAFF; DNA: TGTGCCAGCTCACCGATCGGACAGGGGATTGGTGAAGCTTTCTTT
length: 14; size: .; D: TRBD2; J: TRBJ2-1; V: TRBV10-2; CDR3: CASRLAGDYNEQFF; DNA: TGCGCCAGCCGGCTAGCGGGAGACTACAATGAGCAGTTCTTC
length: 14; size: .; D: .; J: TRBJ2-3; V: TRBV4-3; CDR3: CASSQDSRTDTQYF; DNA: TGCGCCAGCAGCCAAGATTCTAGAACAGATACGCAGTATTTT
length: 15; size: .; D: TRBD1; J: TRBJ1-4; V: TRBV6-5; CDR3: CASSSRQGGREKLFF; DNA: TGTGCCAGCAGTTCCAGACAGGGTGGTAGGGAAAAACTGTTTTTT
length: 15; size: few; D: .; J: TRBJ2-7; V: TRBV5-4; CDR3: CASSLSGEGAYEQYF; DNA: TGTGCCAGCAGCTTGTCGGGGGAGGGGGCCTACGAGCAGTACTTC
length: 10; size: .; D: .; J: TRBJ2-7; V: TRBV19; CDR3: CASSIGGPYF; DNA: TGTGCCAGTAGTATAGGGGGCCCGTACTTC
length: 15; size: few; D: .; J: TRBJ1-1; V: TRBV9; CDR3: CASSAHREMNTEAFF; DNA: TGTGCCAGCAGCGCCCACAGGGAAATGAACACTGAAGCTTTCTTT
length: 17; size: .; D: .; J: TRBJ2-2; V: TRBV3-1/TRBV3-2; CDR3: CASSQVFGGTDTGELFF; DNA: TGTGCCAGCAGCCAAGTTTTCGGGGGAACGGACACCGGGGAGCTGTTTTTT
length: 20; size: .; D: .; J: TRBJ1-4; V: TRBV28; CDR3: CASSWSSLAPTQHANEKLFF; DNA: TGTGCCAGCAGTTGGTCCTCCCTCGCCCCGACACAGCACGCTAATGAAAAACTGTTTTTT
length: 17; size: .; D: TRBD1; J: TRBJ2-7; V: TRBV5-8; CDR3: CASSHRSGQGARYEQYF; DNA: TGTGCCAGCAGCCATAGATCCGGACAGGGGGCGCGGTACGAGCAGTACTTC
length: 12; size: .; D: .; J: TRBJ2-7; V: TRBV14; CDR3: CASTGSSYEQYF; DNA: TGTGCCAGCACGGGTAGCTCCTACGAGCAGTACTTC
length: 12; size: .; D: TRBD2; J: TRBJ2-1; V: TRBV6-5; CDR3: CASVAGEGEQFF; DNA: TGTGCCAGCGTAGCGGGAGAGGGTGAGCAGTTCTTC
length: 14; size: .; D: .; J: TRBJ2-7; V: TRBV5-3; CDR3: CARSRGSGVYEQYF; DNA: TGTGCCAGAAGCAGGGGGAGCGGCGTTTACGAGCAGTACTTC
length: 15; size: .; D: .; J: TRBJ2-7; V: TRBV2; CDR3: CASTLQGYSSYEQYF; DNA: TGTGCCAGCACCCTCCAGGGCTATAGCTCCTACGAGCAGTACTTC
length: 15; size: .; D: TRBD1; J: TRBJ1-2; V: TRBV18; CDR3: CASSPPGTANYGYTF; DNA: TGTGCCAGCTCACCACCCGGGACAGCGAACTATGGCTACACCTTC
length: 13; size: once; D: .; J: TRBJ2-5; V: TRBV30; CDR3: CAWGGTSQETQYF; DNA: TGTGCCTGGGGAGGGACATCTCAAGAGACCCAGTACTTC
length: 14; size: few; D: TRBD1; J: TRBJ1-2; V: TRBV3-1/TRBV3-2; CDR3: CASSQVDRAQGYTF; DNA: TGTGCCAGCAGCCAAGTGGACAGGGCCCAGGGCTACACCTTC
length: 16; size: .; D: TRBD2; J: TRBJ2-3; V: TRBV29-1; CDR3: CSVDASGSVGTDTQYF; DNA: TGCAGCGTTGATGCTAGCGGGAGCGTGGGAACAGATACGCAGTATTTT
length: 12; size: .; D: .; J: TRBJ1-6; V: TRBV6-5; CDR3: CASRPENSPLHF; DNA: TGTGCCAGCAGACCAGAAAATTCACCCCTCCACTTT
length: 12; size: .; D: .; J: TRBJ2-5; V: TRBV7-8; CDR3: CASSLSGETQYF; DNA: TGTGCCAGCAGCTTGAGCGGGGAGACCCAGTACTTC
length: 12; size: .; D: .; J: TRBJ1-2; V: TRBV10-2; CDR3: CASSEPPEGYTF; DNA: TGCGCCAGCAGTGAGCCACCAGAAGGCTACACCTTC
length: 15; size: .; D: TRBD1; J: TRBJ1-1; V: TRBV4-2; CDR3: CASSPRQGENTEAFF; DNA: TGTGCCAGCAGCCCCAGACAGGGGGAGAACACTGAAGCTTTCTTT
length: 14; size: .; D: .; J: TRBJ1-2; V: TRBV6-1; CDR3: CASSESWAVYGYTF; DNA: TGTGCCAGCAGTGAATCATGGGCAGTTTATGGCTACACCTTC
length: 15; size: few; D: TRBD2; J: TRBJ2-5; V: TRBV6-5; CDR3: CASNPTSGVGETQYF; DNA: TGTGCCAGCAATCCGACTAGCGGGGTGGGAGAGACCCAGTACTTC
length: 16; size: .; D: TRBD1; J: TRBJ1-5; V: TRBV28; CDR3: CASSLDRTGPNQPQHF; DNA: TGTGCCAGCAGTCTTGACCGGACAGGCCCTAATCAGCCCCAGCATTTT
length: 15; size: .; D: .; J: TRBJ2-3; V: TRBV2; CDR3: CASSPDYPRTDTQYF; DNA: TGTGCCAGCAGTCCTGACTACCCCAGGACAGATACGCAGTATTTT
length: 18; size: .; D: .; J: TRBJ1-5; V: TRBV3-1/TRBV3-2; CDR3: CASSPSPGQKVGNQPQHF; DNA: TGTGCCAGCAGCCCCAGCCCGGGACAAAAGGTAGGCAATCAGCCCCAGCATTTT